This T cell receptor (beta chain) stems from a study of T cell responses to AZD1222 COVID-19 vaccine. Regarding the study as a whole: Spike-specific TCR breadth and depth grew following two AZD1222 doses. White British ancestry dominated among donors, who included more females, and clonal diversity was possibly underestimated. Nearly half of spike-specific TCRs reportedly target variant regions that are unmutated in the B.1.351 and B.1.1.7 variants.

Here immunoSEQ multiplex PCR was the method, and the copy in TCRdb shows in-frame clones only, minus some. The profile shows over 150,000 clones, less than 90% of them singletons. The CDR3 extends over 13 amino acids. Trimming took 6 bases from V and 8 from J; bases not matched to a gene: 2. Looked up from germline, CDR1 is MNHEY and CDR2 is SMNVEV (reference sequence). On this clone itself: Its antigen is still unknown.

The receptor was derived from an adult in good health. The chain recombines TRBV27 with TRBJ1-4, with 11 positions matching TRBD1. Material: peripheral blood, obtained on day 0 of MenACWY control vaccination. CDR3 residues: CASRGQGDEKLFF. CDR3 nucleotides: TGTGCCAGCAGGGGACAGGGGGACGAAAAACTGTTTTTT.